This TCR beta chain was recorded in a study of blood T cell repertoires in COVID-19. Germline V gene data show CDR1 as MNHNS and CDR2 as SASEGT. Trimming pared 2 bases from V and 8 bases from J, leaving 6 bases between. This CDR3 spans 11 amino acids. Some clones are missing from TCRdb's copy, which holds only in-frame ones; the method was immunoSEQ multiplex PCR. The repertoire holds under 300,000 clones, with 75% to 90% as singletons. The source of this sequence is a woman aged 35 to 49 who had been exposed to COVID-19. Sequenced input: PBMCs or T cells enriched from blood (not recorded which). V and J are TRBV6-1 and TRBJ1-1; D is ambiguous. The CDR3 nucleotides read TGTGCCAGCAGTGAACGTCCCGAAGCTTTCTTT. Translating gives CASSERPEAFF.